This T cell receptor (beta chain) was recorded in a study of CD8+ T cells in alopecia areata. Study as a whole: Female C3H/HeJ mice aged roughly 7-11 weeks were given skin from C3H/HeJ graft donors, about 6-13 months old, that had spontaneous alopecia. Study results and caveats: Whereas mice showed it more clearly, TCR sharing across patients was murkier, possibly because of HLA. In lesional scalp, particularly from alopecia totalis/universalis, clonality was higher than in normal scalp.

The authors extracted RNA and reverse transcribed it into cDNA as the sequencing template. Clones were sequenced by immunoSEQ multiplex PCR, and TCRdb holds only the in-frame ones, with some missing. The table lists about 300,000 clones, no singletons, with 1.2% in the top ten. Details on this clone: Its antigen is still unknown. All gene names here are mouse names. The read halts 4 residues ahead of the CDR3 end, with the missing end drawn from the germline J gene.

Markers including CD4, CD8alpha, NKG2D and NKG2ACE guided sorting of pooled cutaneous lymph node cells. Germline-derived CDR1 and CDR2 are GKSSPN and SITVG. The CDR3 runs 15 residues. V lost 1 base, J lost 6 bases, and 5 bases stayed unmatched. The chain employs TRBV31 and TRBJ2-1; 11 bases agree with TRBD2. The sequence was obtained from a C3H/HeJ mouse with alopecia areata. The strain bears MHC haplotype H2-k. Input material: CD4+ T cells sorted from a lymph node. CDR3 sequence reads: CAWSPTGGALAEQFF. The part of the CDR3 DNA that was read is TGTGCCTGGAGTCCCACTGGGGGGGCGCTTGCT.